The clone carrying this T cell receptor (beta chain) has just a few counts. The antigen is not known. This record comes from a study of blood T cells in healthy people across ages. Points from the study as a whole: TCR beta diversity per million T cells fell roughly linearly with age.

Then a second PCR, running roughly 7 to 12 cycles, was carried out with a sample-barcoded 5' primer and a J-beta primer mix. A template-switch adaptor with 12 random nucleotides tagged each cDNA molecule. TCRdb itself ran the 5' RACE reads through MiXCR, one entry per CDR3 protein. The repertoire includes nearly 800,000 distinct CDR3 sequences, approximately 53% of them detected once, and roughly 24% sits in the top ten. CDR1 is SGHTA, CDR2 FQGNSA, per germline. The V end lost 6 bases, the J end lost 1 base, and 7 bases lay between the germline ends. This CDR3 is 12 amino acids long. Sequences were obtained from blood. The TCR sequence derives from a man aged 40-50 years in good health. The chain has TRBV7-2 and TRBJ2-7; D is uncertain. The CDR3 coding sequence is TGTGCCAGCAGATGGGCTTCCTACGAGCAGTACTTC. Translation gives CASRWASYEQYF. The full variable domain, with the rest looked up from reference TRBV7-2 and TRBJ2-7, is GAGVSQSPSNKVTEKGKDVELRCDPISGHTALYWYRQSLGQGLEFLIYFQGNSAPDKSGLPSDRFSAERTGGSVSTLTIQRTQQEDSAVYLCASRWASYEQYFGPGTRLTVT.